This is a list of T cell receptor beta chains from one sample in a study of T cell repertoires in cytomegalovirus infection. Each CDR3 protein is one row after TCRdb ran MiXCR on the reads. The sample records about half a million distinct CDR3 sequences, 33% being singletons. These receptors are not linked to any known antigen. Source: cultured PBMCs, taken from culture after CMV antigen stimulation. These receptors all come from a human donor in good health (CMV status not recorded). Some clones in this sample may be carry-over from other donors' samples. CDR3s include the opening cysteine and the closing phenylalanine or tryptophan. Each record gives: J gene, D gene, clone size, V gene, CDR3 DNA, CDR3 protein. A D gene is named only where the DNA matches it firmly. The size of a clone is reported for some rows only, either as once, few or many, or as a class for expanded clones.

j_gene: TRBJ2-5; d_gene: -; abundance: -; v_gene: TRBV19; CDR3nt: TGTGCCAGTAGTATAGATCTATCTGGACTACAAGAGACCCAGTACTTC; CDR3aa: CASSIDLSGLQETQYF
j_gene: TRBJ1-1; d_gene: -; abundance: -; v_gene: TRBV20-1; CDR3nt: TGCAGTGCTAGAACCAGGGAAGTAGGTACTGAAGCTTTCTTT; CDR3aa: CSARTREVGTEAFF
j_gene: TRBJ1-4; d_gene: -; abundance: -; v_gene: TRBV5-5; CDR3nt: TGTGCCAGCAGCTCGGATCTGGGCCGGCGCCTCAGCGAAAAACTGTTTTTT; CDR3aa: CASSSDLGRRLSEKLFF
j_gene: TRBJ2-1; d_gene: TRBD2; abundance: -; v_gene: TRBV11-2; CDR3nt: TGTGCCAGCAGCCCTCTCGGAGCGGGAGGTTTTGGCAATGAGCAGTTCTTC; CDR3aa: CASSPLGAGGFGNEQFF
j_gene: TRBJ2-2; d_gene: -; abundance: many; v_gene: TRBV7-2; CDR3nt: TGTGCCAGCAGCCCGCACGGGACTCCCGTCACCGGGGAGCTGTTTTTT; CDR3aa: CASSPHGTPVTGELFF
j_gene: TRBJ2-3; d_gene: TRBD2; abundance: few; v_gene: TRBV7-3; CDR3nt: TGTGCCAGCAGCATGTCAGCGGGGAGGGGCACAGATACGCAGTATTTT; CDR3aa: CASSMSAGRGTDTQYF
j_gene: TRBJ2-3; d_gene: -; abundance: -; v_gene: TRBV28; CDR3nt: TGTGCCAGCAGTTTGGTGAACACAGATACGCAGTATTTT; CDR3aa: CASSLVNTDTQYF
j_gene: TRBJ1-1; d_gene: TRBD1; abundance: few; v_gene: TRBV10-3; CDR3nt: TGTGCCACGGAGGGGACAGGGGGGAACACTGAAGCTTTCTTT; CDR3aa: CATEGTGGNTEAFF
j_gene: TRBJ2-1; d_gene: -; abundance: once; v_gene: TRBV11-2; CDR3nt: TGTGCCAGCAGCTCAAAGACACCCAGCTCCTACAATGAGCAGTTCTTC; CDR3aa: CASSSKTPSSYNEQFF
j_gene: TRBJ2-4; d_gene: -; abundance: -; v_gene: TRBV6-6; CDR3nt: TGTGCCAGCAGTTACTCGAGAGGAATCATAGCCAAAAACATTCAGTACTTC; CDR3aa: CASSYSRGIIAKNIQYF
j_gene: TRBJ2-7; d_gene: -; abundance: many; v_gene: TRBV7-8; CDR3nt: TGTGCCAGCAGCTTAAGGGAGGCAGCTAAATCCTACGAGCAGTACTTC; CDR3aa: CASSLREAAKSYEQYF
j_gene: TRBJ2-1; d_gene: TRBD2; abundance: once; v_gene: TRBV30; CDR3nt: TGTGCCTGGGCCGGGGCTAGCGGGGTTAATGAGCAGTTCTTC; CDR3aa: CAWAGASGVNEQFF